This entry features one T cell receptor (beta chain) sequence. Negative isolation was applied to CD8+ and CD4+ T cells, and FACS enrichment was applied to TEMRA cells. Germline CDR1 is SQVTM and CDR2 is ANQGSEA. V trimming: 5 bases; J trimming: 4 bases; junction bases outside the gene matches: 0. CDR3 length equals 11 residues. When the RNA was reverse transcribed, random hexamers were used with an input of about 0.45 to 1 ug. Via MiXCR, TCRdb re-called the immunoSEQ multiplex PCR reads, giving one row per CDR3 protein. The data show about 83,000 distinct CDR3 sequences, about 96% seen once. The data belong to a study of CD8 T cells in Susac syndrome.

The source of this sequence is a human donor with Susac syndrome. Sequenced: CD8+ T cells from PBMCs. This chain connects TRBV29-1 to TRBJ2-3; 7 bases line up with TRBD1. The CDR3 sequence: CSVQGADTQYF. CDR3 nucleotide sequence: TGCAGCGTTCAGGGGGCAGATACGCAGTATTTT.